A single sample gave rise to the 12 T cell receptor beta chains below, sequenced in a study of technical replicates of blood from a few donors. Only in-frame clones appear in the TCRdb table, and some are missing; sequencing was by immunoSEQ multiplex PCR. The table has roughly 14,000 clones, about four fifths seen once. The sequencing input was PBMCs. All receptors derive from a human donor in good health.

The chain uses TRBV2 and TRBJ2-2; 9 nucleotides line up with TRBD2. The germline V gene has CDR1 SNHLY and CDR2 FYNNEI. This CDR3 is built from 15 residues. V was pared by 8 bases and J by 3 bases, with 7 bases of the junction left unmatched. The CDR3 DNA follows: TGTGCCAGCCGGCCAGCGGGAGGACACACCGGGGAGCTGTTTTTT. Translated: CASRPAGGHTGELFF. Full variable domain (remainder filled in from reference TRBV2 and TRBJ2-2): EPEVTQTPSHQVTQMGQEVILRCVPISNHLYFYWYRQILGQKVEFLVSFYNNEISEKSEIFDDQFSVERPDGSNFTLKIRSTKLEDSAMYFCASRPAGGHTGELFFGEGSRLTVL.

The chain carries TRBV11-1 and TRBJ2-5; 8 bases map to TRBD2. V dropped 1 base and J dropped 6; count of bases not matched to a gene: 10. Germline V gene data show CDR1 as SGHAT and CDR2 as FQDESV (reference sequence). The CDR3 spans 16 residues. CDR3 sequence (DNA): TGTGCCAGCAGCTTAGAGGTGGGACTAGTCAAACAGACCCAGTACTTC. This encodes CASSLEVGLVKQTQYF.

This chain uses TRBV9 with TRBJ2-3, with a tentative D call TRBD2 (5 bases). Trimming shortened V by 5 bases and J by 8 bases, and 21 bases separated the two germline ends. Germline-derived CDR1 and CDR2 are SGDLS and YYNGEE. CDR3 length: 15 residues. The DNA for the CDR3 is TGTGCCAGCAGTGATGGGGTGGGAGCCTACCGTACGCAGTATTTT. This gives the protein CASSDGVGAYRTQYF.

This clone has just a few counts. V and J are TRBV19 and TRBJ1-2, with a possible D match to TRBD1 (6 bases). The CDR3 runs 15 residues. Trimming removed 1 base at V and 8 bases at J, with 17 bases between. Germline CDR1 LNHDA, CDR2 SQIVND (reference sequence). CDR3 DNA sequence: TGTGCCAGTAGTATAGGGCCCACAGGGCTCCGCGGCTACACCTTC. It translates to CASSIGPTGLRGYTF. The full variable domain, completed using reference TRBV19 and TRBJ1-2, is DGGITQSPKYLFRKEGQNVTLSCEQNLNHDAMYWYRQDPGQGLRLIYYSQIVNDFQKGDIAEGYSVSREKKESFPLTVTSAQKNPTAFYLCASSIGPTGLRGYTFGSGTRLTVV.

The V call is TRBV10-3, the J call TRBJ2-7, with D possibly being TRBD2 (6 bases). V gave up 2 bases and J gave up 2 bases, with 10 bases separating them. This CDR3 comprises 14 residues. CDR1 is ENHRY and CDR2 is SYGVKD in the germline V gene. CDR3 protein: CAISELSGAYEQYF. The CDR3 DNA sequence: TGTGCCATCAGTGAGCTTAGCGGAGCCTACGAGCAGTACTTC.

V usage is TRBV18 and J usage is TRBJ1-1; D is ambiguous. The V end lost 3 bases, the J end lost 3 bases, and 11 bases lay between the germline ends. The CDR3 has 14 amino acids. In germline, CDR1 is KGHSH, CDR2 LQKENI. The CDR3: CASSPEGTYTEAFF. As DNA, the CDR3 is TGTGCCAGCTCACCGGAGGGCACCTACACTGAAGCTTTCTTT.

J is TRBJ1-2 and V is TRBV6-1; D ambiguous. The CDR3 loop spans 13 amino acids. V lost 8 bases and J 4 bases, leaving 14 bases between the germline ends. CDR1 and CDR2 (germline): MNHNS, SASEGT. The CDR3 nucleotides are TGTGCCAGCTATAGCGAAGCGGTCTATGGCTACACCTTC. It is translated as CASYSEAVYGYTF.

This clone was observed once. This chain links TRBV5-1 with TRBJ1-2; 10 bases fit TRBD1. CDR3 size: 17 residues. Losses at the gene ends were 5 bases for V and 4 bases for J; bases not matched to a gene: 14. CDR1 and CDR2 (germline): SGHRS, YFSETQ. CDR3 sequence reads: CASREGQGPASGYGYTF. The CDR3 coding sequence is TGCGCCAGCAGAGAGGGACAGGGGCCTGCTTCGGGCTATGGCTACACCTTC. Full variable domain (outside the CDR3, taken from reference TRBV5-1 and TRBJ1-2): KAGVTQTPRYLIKTRGQQVTLSCSPISGHRSVSWYQQTPGQGLQFLFEYFSETQRNKGNFPGRFSGRQFSNSRSEMNVSTLELGDSALYLCASREGQGPASGYGYTFGSGTRLTVV.

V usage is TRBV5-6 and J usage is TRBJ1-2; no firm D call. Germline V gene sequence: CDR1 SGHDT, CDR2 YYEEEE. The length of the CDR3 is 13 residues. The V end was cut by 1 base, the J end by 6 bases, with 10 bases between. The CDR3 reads CASSLSGSDGYTF. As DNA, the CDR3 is TGTGCCAGCAGCTTGTCCGGGTCGGATGGCTACACCTTC.

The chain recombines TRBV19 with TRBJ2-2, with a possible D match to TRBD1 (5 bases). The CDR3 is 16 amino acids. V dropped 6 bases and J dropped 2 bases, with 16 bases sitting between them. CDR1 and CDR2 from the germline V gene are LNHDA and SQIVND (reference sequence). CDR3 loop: CASSLRRQLNTGELFF. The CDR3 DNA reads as TGTGCCAGTAGCTTAAGGCGACAGCTCAACACCGGGGAGCTGTTTTTT.

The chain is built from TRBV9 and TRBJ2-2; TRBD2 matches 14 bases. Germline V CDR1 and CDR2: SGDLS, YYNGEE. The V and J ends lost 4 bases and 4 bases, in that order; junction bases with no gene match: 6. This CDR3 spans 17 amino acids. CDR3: CASSHEGLAGVTGELFF. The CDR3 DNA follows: TGTGCCAGCAGCCACGAGGGACTAGCGGGAGTCACCGGGGAGCTGTTTTTT.

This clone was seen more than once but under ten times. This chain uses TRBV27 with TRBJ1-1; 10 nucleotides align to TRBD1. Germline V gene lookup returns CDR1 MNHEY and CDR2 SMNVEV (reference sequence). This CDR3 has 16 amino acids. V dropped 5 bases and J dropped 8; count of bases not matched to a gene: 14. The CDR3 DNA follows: TGTGCCAGCAGTCTTACCTACGACAGGGGGCTAGCGGAAGCTTTCTTT. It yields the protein CASSLTYDRGLAEAFF.